The clone carrying this T cell receptor beta chain was detected once. Its antigen remains unidentified. Unique molecular identifiers were incorporated during preparation of the TCRbeta library. TCRdb used MiXCR to reprocess the PCR reads, holding one entry per CDR3 protein. Among 530,000 or so distinct CDR3 sequences, approximately 30% were seen once, and the ten largest hold about 35%. This entry is derived from a study of T-cell reconstitution after alpha-beta-depleted transplantation in children. Notes on the study in general: Once a year had passed after transplant, T-cell counts and diversity came mostly from newly produced T cells.

The V segment lost 3 bases and the J segment 4 bases; nucleotides outside the gene matches: 6. CDR1 is SGHTA and CDR2 is FQGTGA in the germline V gene. This CDR3 is 15 amino acids long. The receptor was derived from a boy under two years old with Wiskott-Aldrich syndrome, due to receive a stem cell transplant. The sample consisted of PBMCs, taken before TCRalphabeta/CD19-depleted stem cell transplant. The chain combines TRBV7-3 with TRBJ2-1; 7 bases align to TRBD2. The CDR3 sequence is CASSFRASGYNEQFF. In DNA, the CDR3 is TGTGCCAGCAGCTTCAGGGCTAGCGGATACAATGAGCAGTTCTTC.